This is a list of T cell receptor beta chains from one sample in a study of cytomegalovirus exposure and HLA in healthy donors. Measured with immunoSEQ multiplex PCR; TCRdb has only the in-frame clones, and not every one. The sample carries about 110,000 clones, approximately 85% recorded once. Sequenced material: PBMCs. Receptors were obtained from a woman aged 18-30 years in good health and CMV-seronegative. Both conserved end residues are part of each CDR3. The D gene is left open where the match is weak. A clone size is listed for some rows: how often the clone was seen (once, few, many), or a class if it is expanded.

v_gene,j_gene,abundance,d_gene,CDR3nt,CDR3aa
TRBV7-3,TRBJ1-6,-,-,TGTGCCAGCAGCTTAACAGGAGATAGCGGTAATTCACCCCTCCACTTT,CASSLTGDSGNSPLHF
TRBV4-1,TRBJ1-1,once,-,TGCGCCAGCAGCCAAGTGCAGGGCCAAACTGAAGCTTTCTTT,CASSQVQGQTEAFF
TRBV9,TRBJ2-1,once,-,TGTGCCAGCATCGGAACAGGGAGCAATGAGCAGTTCTTC,CASIGTGSNEQFF
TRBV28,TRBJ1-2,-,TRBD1,TGTGCCAGCAGGACAGGGGGCTATGGCTACACCTTC,CASRTGGYGYTF
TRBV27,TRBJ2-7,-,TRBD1,TGTGCCAGCAGTGGACAGGGCTACGAGCAGTACTTC,CASSGQGYEQYF
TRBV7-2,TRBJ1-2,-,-,TGTGCCAGCACCCGGGACATCTATGGCTACACCTTC,CASTRDIYGYTF
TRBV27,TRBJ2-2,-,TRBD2,TGTGCCAGCCACCTAGCGGGGGGGAACACCGGGGAGCTGTTTTTT,CASHLAGGNTGELFF
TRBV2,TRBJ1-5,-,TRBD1,TGTGCCAGCTCGGACAGGGACCTTAATCAGCCCCAGCATTTT,CASSDRDLNQPQHF
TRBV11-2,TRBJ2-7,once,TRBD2,TGTGCCAGCAGTTTAGCGGGGGGCGAGTCCTACGAGCAGTACTTC,CASSLAGGESYEQYF
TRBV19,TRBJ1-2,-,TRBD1,TGTGCCAGTAGCCCCTTGGGACAGGGAGCTGACGGCTACACCTTC,CASSPLGQGADGYTF
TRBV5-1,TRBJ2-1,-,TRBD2,TGCGCCAGCAGACTAGCGGGGATAGATGAGCAGTTCTTC,CASRLAGIDEQFF
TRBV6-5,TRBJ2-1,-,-,TGTGCCAGTTCCTCAGGGGGGAGCTCCTACAATGAGCAGTTCTTC,CASSSGGSSYNEQFF
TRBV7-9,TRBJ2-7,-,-,TGTGCCAGCAGTGGGACACATGCCTACGAGCAGTACTTC,CASSGTHAYEQYF
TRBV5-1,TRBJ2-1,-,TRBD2,TGCGCCAGCAGCTCACTAGCGGGTTACAATGAGCAGTTCTTC,CASSSLAGYNEQFF
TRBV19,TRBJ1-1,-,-,TGTGCCAGTACCATGGGGATCGCAGGGATGAACACTGAAGCTTTCTTT,CASTMGIAGMNTEAFF
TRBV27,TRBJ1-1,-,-,TGTGCCAGCAGCCAGACAGGGAACACTGAAGCTTTCTTT,CASSQTGNTEAFF
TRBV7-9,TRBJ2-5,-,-,TGTGCCAGCAGCCCGGGGACATACCAAGAGACCCAGTACTTC,CASSPGTYQETQYF
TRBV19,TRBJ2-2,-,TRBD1,TGTGCCAGTAGTAAACGGGACAGGAACACCGGGGAGCTGTTTTTT,CASSKRDRNTGELFF
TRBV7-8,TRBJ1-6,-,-,TGTGCCAGCAGCCCGGACGGGGTTGGATCACCCCTCCACTTT,CASSPDGVGSPLHF
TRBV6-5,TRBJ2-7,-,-,TGTGCCAGCAGTTACTCCGGGGAGGTGTTCGTCGAGCAGTACTTC,CASSYSGEVFVEQYF
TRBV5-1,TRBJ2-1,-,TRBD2,TGCGCCAGCAGTCCGACTAGCGGGGGTATCTACAATGAGCAGTTCTTC,CASSPTSGGIYNEQFF
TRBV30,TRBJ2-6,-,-,TGTGCCTGGAGGGCAGGGTCTGGGGCCAACGTCCTGACTTTC,CAWRAGSGANVLTF
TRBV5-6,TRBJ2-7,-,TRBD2,TGTGCCAGCAGCTTTGCCTCGGGGGCAGCGGGGGGGCCCGAGCAGTACTTC,CASSFASGAAGGPEQYF
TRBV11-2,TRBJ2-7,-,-,TGTGCCAGCAGCGGAGGGACTCGGGTCTACGAGCAGTACTTC,CASSGGTRVYEQYF
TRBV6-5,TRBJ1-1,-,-,TGTGCCAGCAGTCCTGCCGGGCAGGGCGAAGCTTTCTTT,CASSPAGQGEAFF
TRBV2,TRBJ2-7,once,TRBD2,TGTGCCAGCAGTCGGGAGGGTTGGACCTACGAGCAGTACTTC,CASSREGWTYEQYF
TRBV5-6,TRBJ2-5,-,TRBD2,TGTGCCAGCAGCTTGGGGCTAGCGGGTTCAGAGACCCAGTACTTC,CASSLGLAGSETQYF
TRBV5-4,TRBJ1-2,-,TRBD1,TGTGCCAGCAGCTTGGGAGACAGGGAGAATGGCTACACCTTC,CASSLGDRENGYTF
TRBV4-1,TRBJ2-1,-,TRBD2,TGCGCCAGCAGCCAAATACTAGCGGATACCTACAATGAGCAGTTCTTC,CASSQILADTYNEQFF
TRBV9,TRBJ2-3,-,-,TGTGCCAGCAGCGTAGGGCGACAGACCACCACAGATACGCAGTATTTT,CASSVGRQTTTDTQYF
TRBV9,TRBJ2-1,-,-,TGTGCCAGCAGCCCAAGACTCCTAACTCCTAATGAGCAGTTCTTC,CASSPRLLTPNEQFF
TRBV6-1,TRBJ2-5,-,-,TGTGCCAGCAGGGACTTAATAAAGGAGACCCAGTACTTC,CASRDLIKETQYF
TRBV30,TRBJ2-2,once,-,TGTGCCTGGAGTGCTACCCGAAGACTCTCTCCCGGGGAGCTGTTTTTT,CAWSATRRLSPGELFF
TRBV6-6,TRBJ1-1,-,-,TGTGCCAGCAGTTACGCGACAGGTGGGAACACTGAAGCTTTCTTT,CASSYATGGNTEAFF
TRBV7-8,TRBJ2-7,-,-,TGTGCCAGCAGCCCGAACAGGAATACCTACGAGCAGTACTTC,CASSPNRNTYEQYF
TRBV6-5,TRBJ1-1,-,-,TGTGCCAGCAGTCCAGCCCGGGACATAAACACTGAAGCTTTCTTT,CASSPARDINTEAFF